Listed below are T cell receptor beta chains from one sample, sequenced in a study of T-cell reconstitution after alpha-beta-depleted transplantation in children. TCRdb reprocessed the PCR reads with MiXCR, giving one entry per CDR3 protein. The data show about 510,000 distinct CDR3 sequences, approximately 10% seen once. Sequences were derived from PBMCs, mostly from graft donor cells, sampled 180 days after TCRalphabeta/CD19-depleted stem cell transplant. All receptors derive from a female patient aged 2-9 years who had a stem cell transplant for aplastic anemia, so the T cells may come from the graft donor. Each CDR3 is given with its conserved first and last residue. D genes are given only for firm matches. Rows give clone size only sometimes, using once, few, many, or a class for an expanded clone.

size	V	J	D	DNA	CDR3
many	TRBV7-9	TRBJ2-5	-	TGTGCCAGCAGCTTTACAGGCCAAGAGACCCAGTACTTC	CASSFTGQETQYF
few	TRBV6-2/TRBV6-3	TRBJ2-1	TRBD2	TGTGCCAGCTCAACTAGCGGGAGCTTGAATGAGCAGTTCTTC	CASSTSGSLNEQFF
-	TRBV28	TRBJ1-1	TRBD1	TGTGCCAGCAGTTCACCTATAGGGGACAGGGGAGGCGCCGGTGCAGCTTTCTTT	CASSSPIGDRGGAGAAFF
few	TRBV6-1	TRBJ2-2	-	TGTGCCATACAGGGCCCCTCCGGAGCCGGGGAGCTGTTTTTT	CAIQGPSGAGELFF
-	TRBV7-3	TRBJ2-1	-	TGTGCCAGCAGCTTGGAGAGACTTGGTGAGCAGTTCTTC	CASSLERLGEQFF
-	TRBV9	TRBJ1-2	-	TGTGCCAGCAGCGTAGGAGCCGACGGCTATGGCTACACCTTC	CASSVGADGYGYTF
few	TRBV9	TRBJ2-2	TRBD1	TGTGCCAGCAGCCCCCCTCCGGGACAGGGGGCCGGGGAGCTGTTTTTT	CASSPPPGQGAGELFF
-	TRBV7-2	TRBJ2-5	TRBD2	TGTGCCAGCAGCCCCGCTGCATTAGCGGGAGGCGAGACCCAGTACTTC	CASSPAALAGGETQYF
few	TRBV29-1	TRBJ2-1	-	TGCAGCGTAGTGGACACTTACAATGAGCAGTTCTTC	CSVVDTYNEQFF
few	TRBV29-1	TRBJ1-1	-	TGCAGCGTACCAGGACGAGGGGACACTGAAGCTTTCTTT	CSVPGRGDTEAFF
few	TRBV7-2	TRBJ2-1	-	TGTGCCAGCAGCTTGGGCTACAGAGGGAATGAGCAGTTCTTC	CASSLGYRGNEQFF
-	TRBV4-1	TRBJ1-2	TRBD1	TGCGCCAGCAGCCAAGATGGAGGGGACAGTGAGGGCTACACCTTC	CASSQDGGDSEGYTF
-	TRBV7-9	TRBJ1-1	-	TGTGCCAGCAGCACCAGTTACGACACTGAAGCTTTCTTT	CASSTSYDTEAFF
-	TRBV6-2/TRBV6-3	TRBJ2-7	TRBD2	TGTGCCACCACCGGGGCGGGAGGACCCTACGAGCAGTACTTC	CATTGAGGPYEQYF
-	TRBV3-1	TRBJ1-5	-	TGTGCCAGCAGAGCCTCTGGGGTATACAATCAGCCCCAGCATTTT	CASRASGVYNQPQHF
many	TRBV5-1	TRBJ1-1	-	TGCGCCAGCAGCCCCCTCGACCTTCACACTGAAGCTTTCTTT	CASSPLDLHTEAFF
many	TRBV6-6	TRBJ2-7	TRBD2	TGTGCCAGCGGGGGACTAGCGGGCGAGGAGCAGTACTTC	CASGGLAGEEQYF
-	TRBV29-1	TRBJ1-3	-	TGCAGCGTGCTGACAGGCGGAAACACCATATATTTT	CSVLTGGNTIYF
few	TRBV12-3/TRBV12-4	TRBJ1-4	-	TGTGCCAGCAGTTTACGACAGACTAGTGAAAAACTGTTTTTT	CASSLRQTSEKLFF